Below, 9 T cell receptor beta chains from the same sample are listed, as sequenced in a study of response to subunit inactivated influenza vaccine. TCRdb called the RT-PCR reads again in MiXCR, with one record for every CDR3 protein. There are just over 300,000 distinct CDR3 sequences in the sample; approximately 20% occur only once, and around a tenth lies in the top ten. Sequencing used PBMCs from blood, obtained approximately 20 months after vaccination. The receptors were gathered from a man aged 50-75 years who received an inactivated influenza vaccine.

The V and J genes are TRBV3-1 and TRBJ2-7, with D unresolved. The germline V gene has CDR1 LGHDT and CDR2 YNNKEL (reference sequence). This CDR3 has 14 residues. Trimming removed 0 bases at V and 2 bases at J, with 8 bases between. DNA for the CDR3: TGTGCCAGCAGCCAAGATAACACCCCCTACGAGCAGTACTTC. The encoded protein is CASSQDNTPYEQYF.

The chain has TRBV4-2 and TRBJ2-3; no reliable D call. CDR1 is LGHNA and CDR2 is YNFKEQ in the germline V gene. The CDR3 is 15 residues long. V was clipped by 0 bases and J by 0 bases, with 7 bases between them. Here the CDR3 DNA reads TGTGCCAGCAGCCAAGATCCCACTAGCACAGATACGCAGTATTTT. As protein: CASSQDPTSTDTQYF.

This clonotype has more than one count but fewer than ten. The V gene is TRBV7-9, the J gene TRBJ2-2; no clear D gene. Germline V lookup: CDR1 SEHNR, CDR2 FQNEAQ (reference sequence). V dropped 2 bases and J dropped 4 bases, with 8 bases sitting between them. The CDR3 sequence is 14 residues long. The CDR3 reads CASSLNSRTGELFF. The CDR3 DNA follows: TGTGCCAGCAGCTTAAACAGCCGCACCGGGGAGCTGTTTTTT.

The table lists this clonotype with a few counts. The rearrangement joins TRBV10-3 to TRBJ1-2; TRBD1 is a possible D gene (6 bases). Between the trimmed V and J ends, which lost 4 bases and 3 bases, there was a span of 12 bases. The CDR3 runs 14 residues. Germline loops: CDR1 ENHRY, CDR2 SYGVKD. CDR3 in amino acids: CAISAGTRDYGYTF. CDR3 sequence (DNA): TGTGCCATCAGTGCCGGGACACGAGACTATGGCTACACCTTC.

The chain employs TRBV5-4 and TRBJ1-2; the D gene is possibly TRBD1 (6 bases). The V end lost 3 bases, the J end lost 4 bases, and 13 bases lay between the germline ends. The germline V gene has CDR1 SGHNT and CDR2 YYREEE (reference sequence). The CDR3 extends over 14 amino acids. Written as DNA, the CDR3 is TGTGCCAGCAGCTATTGGCAGGGGAGCTATGGCTACACCTTC. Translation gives CASSYWQGSYGYTF.

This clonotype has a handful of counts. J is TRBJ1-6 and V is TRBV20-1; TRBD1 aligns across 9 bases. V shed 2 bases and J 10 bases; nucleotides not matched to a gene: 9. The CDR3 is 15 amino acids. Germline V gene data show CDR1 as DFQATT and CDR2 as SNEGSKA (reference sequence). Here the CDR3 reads CSARRRDREDSPLHF. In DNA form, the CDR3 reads TGCAGTGCTAGACGCCGGGACAGGGAGGACTCACCCCTCCACTTT.

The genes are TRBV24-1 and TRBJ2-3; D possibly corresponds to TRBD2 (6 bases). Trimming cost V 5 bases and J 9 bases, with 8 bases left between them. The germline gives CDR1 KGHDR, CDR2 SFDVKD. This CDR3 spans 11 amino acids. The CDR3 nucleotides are TGTGCCACCAGTGTAACTAGCACGCAGTATTTT. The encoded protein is CATSVTSTQYF.

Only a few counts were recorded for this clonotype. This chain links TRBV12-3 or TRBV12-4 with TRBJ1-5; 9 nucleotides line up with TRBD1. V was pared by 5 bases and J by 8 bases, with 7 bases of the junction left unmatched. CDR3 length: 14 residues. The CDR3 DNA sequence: TGTGCCAGCAGTCACGACAGGGGGGGTGAGCCCCAGCATTTT. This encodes CASSHDRGGEPQHF.

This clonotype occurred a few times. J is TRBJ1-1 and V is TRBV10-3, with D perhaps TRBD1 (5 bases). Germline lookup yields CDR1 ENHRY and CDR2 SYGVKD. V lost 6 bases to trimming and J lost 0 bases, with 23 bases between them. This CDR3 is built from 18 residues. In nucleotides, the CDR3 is TGTGCCATCAGCCGCGGTGGGCATGCGGGGGAGGTGAACACTGAAGCTTTCTTT. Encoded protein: CAISRGGHAGEVNTEAFF.